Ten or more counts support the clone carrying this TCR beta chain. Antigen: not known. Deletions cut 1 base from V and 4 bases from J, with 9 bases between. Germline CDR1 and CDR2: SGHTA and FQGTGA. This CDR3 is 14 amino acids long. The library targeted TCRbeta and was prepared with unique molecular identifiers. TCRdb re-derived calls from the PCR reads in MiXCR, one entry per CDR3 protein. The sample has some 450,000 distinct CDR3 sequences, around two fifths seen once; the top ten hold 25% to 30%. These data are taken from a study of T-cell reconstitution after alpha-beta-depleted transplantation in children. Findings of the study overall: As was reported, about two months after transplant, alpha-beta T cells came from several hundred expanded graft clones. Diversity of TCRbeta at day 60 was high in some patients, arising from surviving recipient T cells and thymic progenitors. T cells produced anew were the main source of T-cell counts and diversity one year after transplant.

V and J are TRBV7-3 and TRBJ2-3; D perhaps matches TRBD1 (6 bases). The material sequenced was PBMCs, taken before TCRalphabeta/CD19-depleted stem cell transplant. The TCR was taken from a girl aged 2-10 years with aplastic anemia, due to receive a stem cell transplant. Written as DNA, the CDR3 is TGTGCCAGCAGCTTAAGAGGGGGTGCAGATACGCAGTATTTT. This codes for CASSLRGGADTQYF.